This is a list of T cell receptor beta chains from one sample in a study of T cell responses to AZD1222 COVID-19 vaccine. Libraries were prepared by immunoSEQ multiplex PCR; TCRdb keeps only in-frame clonotypes and omits some of them. The table includes roughly 100,000 clones, 91% detected once. The specimen was peripheral blood, collected 28 days after the second AZD1222 dose. The receptors were gathered from an adult who received the AZD1222 COVID-19 vaccine. CDR3s include the opening cysteine and the closing phenylalanine or tryptophan. Fields, in order: V gene, D gene, J gene, CDR3 protein. The D gene is left open where the match is weak.

>TRBV18|TRBD2|TRBJ2-3
CASSPSGTSKPDTQYF
>TRBV24-1|TRBD2|TRBJ2-1
CATSPKGASGRGNEQFF
>TRBV18|TRBD2|TRBJ2-3
CASSQQAGYTDTQYF
>TRBV7-6|-|TRBJ2-2
CASSLNPNTGTNTGELFF
>TRBV28|TRBD1|TRBJ2-3
CASRATGGAGDTQYF
>TRBV5-6|-|TRBJ2-7
CASSSVGGASYEQYF
>TRBV9|TRBD2|TRBJ2-3
CASSEGLAGGTDTQYF
>TRBV5-4|-|TRBJ2-7
CASSLASESYEQYF
>TRBV4-3|TRBD2|TRBJ2-1
CASSQGVAGGPGNEQFF
>TRBV5-5|-|TRBJ2-2
CASSLLVSGELFF
>TRBV6-5|-|TRBJ2-5
CASTRGSSGQETQYF
>TRBV5-5|-|TRBJ2-7
CASSLGGGGLQYF
>TRBV10-3|-|TRBJ2-7
CAISDGTSYEQYF
>TRBV6-6|TRBD1|TRBJ2-7
CASNRQGYEQYF
>TRBV9|TRBD1|TRBJ1-3
CASSGGTVGRSGNTIYF
>TRBV28|TRBD1|TRBJ1-2
CASSLSPAGQSNYGYTF
>TRBV7-9|TRBD1|TRBJ1-2
CASSRTGGNYGYTF
>TRBV6-5|-|TRBJ1-1
CASSLNRDTEAFF
>TRBV4-1|-|TRBJ1-5
CASSPQGPPPQHF
>TRBV5-4|-|TRBJ1-1
CASSLDPNTEAFF
>TRBV19|-|TRBJ1-1
CASSAGNTEAFF
>TRBV15|-|TRBJ2-2
CATSREKTNTGELFF
>TRBV2|TRBD1|TRBJ1-5
CASREPGQPSAQHF
>TRBV9|-|TRBJ2-7
CASSVDAGITYEQYF
>TRBV28|-|TRBJ1-2
CASSSPKLDSFGYGYTF
>TRBV12-3/TRBV12-4|-|TRBJ2-3
CASSLVEQGTQYF
>TRBV7-3|TRBD2|TRBJ2-7
CASSPGGSYEQYF
>TRBV18|-|TRBJ2-1
CASSLGYEQFF
>TRBV11-2|-|TRBJ1-6
CASSYRQARSSYNSPLHF
>TRBV3-1/TRBV3-2|-|TRBJ2-2
CASSQSGELFF
>TRBV29-1|-|TRBJ2-1
CSAGEAASYNEQFF
>TRBV9|TRBD1|TRBJ1-1
CASSATGTGEAFF
>TRBV29-1|TRBD2|TRBJ2-3
CSVDGTSGTDTQYF
>TRBV3-1/TRBV3-2|TRBD2|TRBJ2-1
CASSPRLAGGNEQFF
>TRBV2|TRBD2|TRBJ2-7
CASSWTSASYEQYF
>TRBV20-1|-|TRBJ1-5
CSASFSGQQHF
>TRBV19|-|TRBJ2-4
CASSPGWTKNIQYF
>TRBV5-1|-|TRBJ2-2
CASSLGNREELFF
>TRBV4-3|-|TRBJ2-1
CASSQASLLALGDEQFF
>TRBV27|-|TRBJ1-1
CASSWTPGLTNTEAFF
>TRBV19|TRBD1|TRBJ1-5
CASSMGRQGASRQPQHF